This TCR beta chain was profiled in a study of blood T cell repertoires in COVID-19. Study in general: From the United States, Italy and Spain came samples of acute and convalescent COVID-19. PBMCs, B-cell-depleted T cells, or T cells provided the cDNA or gDNA that made up the material.

Original methodology: The assay estimated nucleated cells by amplifying reference gene primers. Profiled with immunoSEQ multiplex PCR; TCRdb holds only in-frame clones, not every one. D and trimming come from the DNA, and the V and J calls and clone size come from that table. The sample contains 250,000 to 300,000 clones, approximately 91% of which appear only once. The CDR3 has 15 residues. The germline gives CDR1 MNHEY, CDR2 SMNVEV (reference sequence). V dropped 3 bases and J dropped 8 bases, with 18 bases sitting between them. The origin of this receptor is a man aged 50 or older with acute or convalescent COVID-19. The sample comprised peripheral blood. This chain uses TRBV27 with TRBJ2-3; possibly TRBD1 for D (5 bases). For the CDR3, the DNA is TGTGCCAGCAGTTTTTTTTCCCAGGGTACGGGTACGCAGTATTTT. This encodes CASSFFSQGTGTQYF.